Listed below are T cell receptor beta chains from one sample, sequenced in a study of shared clonotypes between healthy human individuals. The method was immunoSEQ multiplex PCR; TCRdb's version includes in-frame clones alone and lacks a portion of them. Of about 1 million clones listed, more than 65% are singletons. Sequenced sample: memory CD4+ T cells sorted from blood. The origin of the receptors is a man aged 18 to 29 in good health. The CDR3 runs from the conserved cysteine through the conserved F or W. D genes are given only for firm matches. Some rows mark clone size as missing; the rest say once, few, many or name a class of expanded clone.

clone_size	v_call	j_call	d_call	cdr3_length	cdr3_nt	cdr3_aa
-	TRBV7-8	TRBJ2-7	-	14	TGTGCCAGCAGCTTAGTAGAGCAGGGCTACGAGCAGTACTTC	CASSLVEQGYEQYF
-	TRBV2	TRBJ2-5	-	14	TGTGCCAGCAGTGAACAGCTCCTTGGGAAGACCCAGTACTTC	CASSEQLLGKTQYF
-	TRBV19	TRBJ1-6	-	15	TGTGCCAGTACTCCCGCGAAGATATATAATTCACCCCTCCACTTT	CASTPAKIYNSPLHF
-	TRBV6-5	TRBJ1-6	-	12	TGTGCCAGCAGTCGGGGGGATTCACCCCTCCACTTT	CASSRGDSPLHF
-	TRBV6-1	TRBJ1-5	-	14	TGTGCCAGCAGTCCGAGAGGGGGCAATCAGCCCCAGCATTTT	CASSPRGGNQPQHF
-	TRBV10-3	TRBJ1-4	-	15	TGTGCCATCAGTGAATCTGGTGGGGGGAATGAAAAACTGTTTTTT	CAISESGGGNEKLFF
-	TRBV18	TRBJ1-5	-	19	TGTGCCAGCTCACCATGGGTTTTCAAGACGGCCAGTAGCAATCAGCCCCAGCATTTT	CASSPWVFKTASSNQPQHF
-	TRBV19	TRBJ2-7	TRBD2	16	TGTGCCAGTAGTGAGGCTAGCGGGAGACCCAACTACGAGCAGTACTTC	CASSEASGRPNYEQYF
many	TRBV28	TRBJ2-7	-	17	TGTGCCAGCAGTTTACCCAACCGGGTTAGGAGCATTTCCGAGCAGTACTTC	CASSLPNRVRSISEQYF
once	TRBV7-2	TRBJ1-6	-	16	TGTGCCAGCAGCTTAACAACTGGAGACAAAAGATCACCCCTCCACTTT	CASSLTTGDKRSPLHF
few	TRBV13	TRBJ2-3	TRBD2	17	TGTGCCAGCAGCACCCAAAGGGCGGGAGAGTCCACAGATACGCAGTATTTT	CASSTQRAGESTDTQYF
-	TRBV10-3	TRBJ2-2	TRBD2	16	TGTGCCATCAGTGACGGGCGGGAGGGGAACACCGGGGAGCTGTTTTTT	CAISDGREGNTGELFF
once	TRBV28	TRBJ2-5	TRBD1	15	TGTGCCAGCATTTCCGGGACAGGGGGCGTTGAGACCCAGTACTTC	CASISGTGGVETQYF
-	TRBV7-2	TRBJ1-6	TRBD1	15	TGTGCCAGCAGCTTCGGTGACAGGGATAATTCACCCCTCCACTTT	CASSFGDRDNSPLHF
many	TRBV28	TRBJ2-7	-	13	TGTGCCAGCAGCATACCAACAACCTACGAGCAGTACTTC	CASSIPTTYEQYF
once	TRBV1	TRBJ2-2	-	17	TGCACCAGCAGCCAAGAAAAGGGACGGGAGGGCTTTGGGGAGCTGTTTTTT	CTSSQEKGREGFGELFF
-	TRBV10-3	TRBJ2-1	-	12	TGTGCCATCAGCCAAGACCGGAATGAGCAGTTCTTC	CAISQDRNEQFF
-	TRBV11-2	TRBJ2-1	TRBD2	15	TGTGCCAGCAGCTTTGCTAGCGGGTGGGGGGGAGAGCAGTTCTTC	CASSFASGWGGEQFF
-	TRBV28	TRBJ1-3	-	15	TGTGCCAGCAGTTTTGAGAGTCTCTCTGGAAACACCATATATTTT	CASSFESLSGNTIYF
once	TRBV6-5	TRBJ2-7	TRBD2	15	TGTGCCAGCAGTCCCGGACTAGCGAGCTCCTACGAGCAGTACTTC	CASSPGLASSYEQYF
-	TRBV5-6	TRBJ1-1	-	13	TGTGCCAGCAACAGAGGGGTAGGGACTGAAGCTTTCTTT	CASNRGVGTEAFF
few	TRBV6-1	TRBJ2-7	TRBD1	16	TGTGCCAGCAGCGAACCTACAGGGGGCGGGCCCTACGAGCAGTACTTC	CASSEPTGGGPYEQYF
-	TRBV9	TRBJ2-5	-	12	TGTGCCAGCAGCGCGCAGCAAGAGACCCAGTACTTC	CASSAQQETQYF
-	TRBV5-1	TRBJ2-3	TRBD1	14	TGCGTTACAGCGCGGGACAGGGATACAGATACGCAGTATTTT	CVTARDRDTDTQYF
many	TRBV9	TRBJ1-1	-	11	TGTGCCAGCAGTCGGGACACTGAAGCTTTCTTT	CASSRDTEAFF
-	TRBV2	TRBJ2-5	-	10	TGTGCCAGCAGGACGGGGGAGCAGTACTTC	CASRTGEQYF
-	TRBV7-9	TRBJ2-1	-	15	TGTGCCAGCAGCCTCCAGCGGGTCGGGTACAATGAGCAGTTCTTC	CASSLQRVGYNEQFF
-	TRBV5-1	TRBJ1-1	TRBD1	15	TGCGCCAGCAGCTTGGAGGGACAGCCGAACACTGAAGCTTTCTTT	CASSLEGQPNTEAFF
-	TRBV4-1	TRBJ2-2	TRBD2	18	TGCGCCAGCAGCCAAGCTAGGCTAGCGGGGTCCTCCACCGGGGAGCTGTTTTTT	CASSQARLAGSSTGELFF
-	TRBV4-3	TRBJ1-6	-	16	TGCGCCAGCAGCCAAGTAGGCAGCTCCTATAATTCACCCCTCCACTTT	CASSQVGSSYNSPLHF
-	TRBV19	TRBJ1-2	-	14	TGTGCCAGTAGTCCCTCCCAAGCCGCTTATGGCTACACCTTC	CASSPSQAAYGYTF
-	TRBV4-2	TRBJ2-3	-	14	TGTGCCAGCAGCCCGGACTGGGGAAAAGATACGCAGTATTTT	CASSPDWGKDTQYF
-	TRBV5-1	TRBJ1-6	TRBD1	15	TGCGCCAGCAGCCCCGGGACAGGGTATAATTCACCCCTCCACTTT	CASSPGTGYNSPLHF
many	TRBV27	TRBJ2-5	TRBD2	15	TGTGCCAGCAGTTACTCGGGGAGGGCTCAAGAGACCCAGTACTTC	CASSYSGRAQETQYF
-	TRBV14	TRBJ1-1	-	15	TGTGCCAGCAGCCGTGACTCAACAGGGAACACTGAAGCTTTCTTT	CASSRDSTGNTEAFF
-	TRBV6-4	TRBJ2-7	-	13	TGTGCCAGCAGTGGAGGTCGCCCCTACGAGCAGTACTTC	CASSGGRPYEQYF
-	TRBV9	TRBJ1-3	-	15	TGTGCCAGCAGCGCTTCGACGGTCTCTGGAAACACCATATATTTT	CASSASTVSGNTIYF
once	TRBV7-8	TRBJ2-7	-	14	TGTGCCAGCAGCTTAGTTGGACACGCCAACGAGCAGTACTTC	CASSLVGHANEQYF
-	TRBV10-3	TRBJ2-2	-	12	TGTGCCATCAGCCGGAACACCGGGGAGCTGTTTTTT	CAISRNTGELFF
-	TRBV5-1	TRBJ2-7	TRBD1	14	TGCGCCAGCAGCTTTGGACAGGGGTCCAGGGAGCAGTACTTC	CASSFGQGSREQYF
-	TRBV7-2	TRBJ1-5	TRBD1	15	TGTGCCAGCAGCCAGTCGACAGGGGCTAGGCAGCCCCAGCATTTT	CASSQSTGARQPQHF
many	TRBV4-3	TRBJ2-1	-	14	TGCGCCAGCAGCCCGGGACCACCGGGGAATGAGCAGTTCTTC	CASSPGPPGNEQFF
-	TRBV10-3	TRBJ2-2	-	14	TGTGCCATCTCCGGGACTGAGAACACCGGGGAGCTGTTTTTT	CAISGTENTGELFF